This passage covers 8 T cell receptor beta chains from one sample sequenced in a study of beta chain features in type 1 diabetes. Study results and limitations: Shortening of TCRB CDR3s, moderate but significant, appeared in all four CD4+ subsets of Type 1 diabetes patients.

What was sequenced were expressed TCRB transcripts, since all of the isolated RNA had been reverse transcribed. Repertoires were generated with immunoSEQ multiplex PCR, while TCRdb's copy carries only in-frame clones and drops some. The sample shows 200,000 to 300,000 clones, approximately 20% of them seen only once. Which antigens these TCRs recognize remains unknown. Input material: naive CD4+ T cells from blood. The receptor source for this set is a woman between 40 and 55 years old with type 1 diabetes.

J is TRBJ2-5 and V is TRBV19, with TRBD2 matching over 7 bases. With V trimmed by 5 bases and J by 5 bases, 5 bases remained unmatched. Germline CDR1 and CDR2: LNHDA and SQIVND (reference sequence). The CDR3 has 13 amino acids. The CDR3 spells CASSRGEGETQYF. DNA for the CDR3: TGTGCCAGTAGTCGAGGGGAGGGCGAGACCCAGTACTTC.

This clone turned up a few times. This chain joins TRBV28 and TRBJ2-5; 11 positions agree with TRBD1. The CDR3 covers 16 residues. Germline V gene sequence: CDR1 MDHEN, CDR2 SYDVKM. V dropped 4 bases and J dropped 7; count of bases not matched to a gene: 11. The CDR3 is CASSSHGQGAEGTQYF. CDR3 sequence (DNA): TGTGCCAGCAGTTCACATGGACAGGGGGCTGAAGGGACCCAGTACTTC.

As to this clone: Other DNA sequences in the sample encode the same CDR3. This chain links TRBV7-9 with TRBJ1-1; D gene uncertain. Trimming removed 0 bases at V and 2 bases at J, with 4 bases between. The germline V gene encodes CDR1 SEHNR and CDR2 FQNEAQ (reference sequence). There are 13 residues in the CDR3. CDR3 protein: CASSLAGNTEAFF. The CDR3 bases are TGTGCCAGCAGCTTAGCGGGCAACACTGAAGCTTTCTTT.

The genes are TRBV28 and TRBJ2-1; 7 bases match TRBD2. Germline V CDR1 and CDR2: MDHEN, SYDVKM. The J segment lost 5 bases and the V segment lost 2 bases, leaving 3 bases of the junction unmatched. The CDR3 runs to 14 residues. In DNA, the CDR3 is TGTGCCAGCAGTTTAAGGCTAGCGGACAATGAGCAGTTCTTC. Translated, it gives CASSLRLADNEQFF.

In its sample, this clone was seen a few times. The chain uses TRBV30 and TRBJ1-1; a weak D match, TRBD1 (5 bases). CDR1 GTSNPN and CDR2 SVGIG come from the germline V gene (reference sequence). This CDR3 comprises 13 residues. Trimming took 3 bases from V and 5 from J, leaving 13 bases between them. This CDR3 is CAWSSQGRTEAFF. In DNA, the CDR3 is TGTGCCTGGAGCAGCCAGGGCAGGACTGAAGCTTTCTTT.

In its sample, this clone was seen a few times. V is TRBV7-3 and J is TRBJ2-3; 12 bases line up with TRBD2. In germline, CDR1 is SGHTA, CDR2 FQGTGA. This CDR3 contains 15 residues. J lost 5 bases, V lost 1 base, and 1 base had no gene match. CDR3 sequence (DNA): TGTGCCAGCAGCTTAATGGGACTAGCGGGAGATACGCAGTATTTT. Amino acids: CASSLMGLAGDTQYF.

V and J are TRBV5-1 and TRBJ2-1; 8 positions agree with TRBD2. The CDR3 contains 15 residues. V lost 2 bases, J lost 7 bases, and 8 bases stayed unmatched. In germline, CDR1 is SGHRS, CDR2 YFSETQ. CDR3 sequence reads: CASSFGLAGTNEQFF. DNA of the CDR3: TGCGCCAGCAGCTTCGGACTAGCCGGGACAAATGAGCAGTTCTTC.

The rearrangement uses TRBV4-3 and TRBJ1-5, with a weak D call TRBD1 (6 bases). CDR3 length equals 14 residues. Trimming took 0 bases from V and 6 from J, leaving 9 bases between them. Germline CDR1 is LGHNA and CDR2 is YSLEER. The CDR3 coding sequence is TGCGCCAGCAGCCAAGAGACAGGCCGTCAGCCCCAGCATTTT. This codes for CASSQETGRQPQHF.